This T cell receptor beta chain comes out of a study of cytomegalovirus exposure and HLA in healthy donors. With 60 Vbeta and 13 Jbeta primers, the PCR was carried out. Assay used: immunoSEQ multiplex PCR; TCRdb lists only in-frame clones, some missing. The sample comprises 150,000 to 200,000 clones, about 85% of which are singletons, and about 6.3% rests with the top ten. The V gene's germline CDR1 is SQVTM and CDR2 ANQGSEA. The V gene lost 6 bases and the J gene lost 7 bases, with 18 bases spanning the gap. The CDR3 spans 14 residues. The sample was PBMCs. V and J are TRBV29-1 and TRBJ2-2; D perhaps matches TRBD1 (5 bases). This TCR derives from a male donor in good health and CMV-seropositive. CDR3 coding DNA: TGCAGCGTATCAACAGGAGCCTTTGACGGGGAGCTGTTTTTT. Residues: CSVSTGAFDGELFF.